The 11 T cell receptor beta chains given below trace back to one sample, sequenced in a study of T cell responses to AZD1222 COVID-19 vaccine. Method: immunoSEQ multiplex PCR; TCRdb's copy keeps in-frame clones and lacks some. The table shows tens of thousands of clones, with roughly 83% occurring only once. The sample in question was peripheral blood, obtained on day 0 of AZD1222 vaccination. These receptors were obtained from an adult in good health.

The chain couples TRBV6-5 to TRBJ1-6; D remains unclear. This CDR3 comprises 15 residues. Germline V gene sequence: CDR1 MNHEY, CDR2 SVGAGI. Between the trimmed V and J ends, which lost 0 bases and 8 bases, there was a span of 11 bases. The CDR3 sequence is CASSYSHTMDSPLHF. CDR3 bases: TGTGCCAGCAGTTACTCTCACACAATGGATTCACCCCTCCACTTT.

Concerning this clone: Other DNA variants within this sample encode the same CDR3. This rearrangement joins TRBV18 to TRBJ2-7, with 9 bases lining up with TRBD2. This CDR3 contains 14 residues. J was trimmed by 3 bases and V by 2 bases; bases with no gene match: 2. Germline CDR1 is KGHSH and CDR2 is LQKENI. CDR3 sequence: CASSPLAGDYEQYF. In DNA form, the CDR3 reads TGTGCCAGCTCACCATTAGCGGGAGACTACGAGCAGTACTTC.

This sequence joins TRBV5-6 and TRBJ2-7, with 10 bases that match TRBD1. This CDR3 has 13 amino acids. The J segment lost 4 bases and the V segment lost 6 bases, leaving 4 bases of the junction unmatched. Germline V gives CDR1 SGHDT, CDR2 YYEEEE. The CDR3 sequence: CASTADRGYEQYF. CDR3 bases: TGTGCCAGCACCGCGGACAGGGGGTACGAGCAGTACTTC. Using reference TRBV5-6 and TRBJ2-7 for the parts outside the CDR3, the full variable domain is DAGVTQSPTHLIKTRGQQVTLRCSPKSGHDTVSWYQQALGQGPQFIFQYYEEEERQRGNFPDRFSGHQFPNYSSELNVNALLLGDSALYLCASTADRGYEQYFGPGTRLTVT.

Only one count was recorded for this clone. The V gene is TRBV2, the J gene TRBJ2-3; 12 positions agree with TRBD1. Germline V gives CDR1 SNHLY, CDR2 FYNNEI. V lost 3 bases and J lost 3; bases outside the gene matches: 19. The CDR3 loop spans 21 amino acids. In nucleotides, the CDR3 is TGTGCCAGCAGTGACGTAGCCGGGACAGGGGGCGCTTTCCGTTATACAGATACGCAGTATTTT. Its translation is CASSDVAGTGGAFRYTDTQYF.

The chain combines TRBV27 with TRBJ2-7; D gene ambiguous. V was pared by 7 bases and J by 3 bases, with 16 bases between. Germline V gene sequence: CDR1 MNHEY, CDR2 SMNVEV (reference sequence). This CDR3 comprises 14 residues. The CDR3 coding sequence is TGTGCCAGCATGCCACAGCCCAACTACTACGAGCAGTACTTC. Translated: CASMPQPNYYEQYF.

As DNA, the CDR3 is TGTGCCAGCAGCCAAGGGCTCATCGCCGGAGCTTTCTTT. Amino acid sequence: CASSQGLIAGAFF. The V gene is TRBV4-2, the J gene TRBJ1-1; D is unclear. Per the germline V gene, CDR1 is LGHNA and CDR2 is YNFKEQ. CDR3 size: 13 residues. Trimming stripped 1 base from V and 10 bases from J, with 13 bases between.

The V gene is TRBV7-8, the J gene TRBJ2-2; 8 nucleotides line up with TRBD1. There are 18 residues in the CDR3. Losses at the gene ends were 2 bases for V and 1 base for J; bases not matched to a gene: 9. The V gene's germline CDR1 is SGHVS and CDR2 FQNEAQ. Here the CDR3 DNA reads TGTGCCAGCAGCTTATTTTCCCGTGGGACAGGGAACACCGGGGAGCTGTTTTTT. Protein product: CASSLFSRGTGNTGELFF.

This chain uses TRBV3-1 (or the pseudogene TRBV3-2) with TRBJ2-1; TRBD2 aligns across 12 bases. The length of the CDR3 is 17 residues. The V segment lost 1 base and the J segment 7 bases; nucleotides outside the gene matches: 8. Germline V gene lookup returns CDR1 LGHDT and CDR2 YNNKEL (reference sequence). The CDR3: CASSQALAGGGKNEQFF. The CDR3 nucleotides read TGTGCCAGCAGCCAAGCTCTAGCGGGAGGGGGGAAAAATGAGCAGTTCTTC.

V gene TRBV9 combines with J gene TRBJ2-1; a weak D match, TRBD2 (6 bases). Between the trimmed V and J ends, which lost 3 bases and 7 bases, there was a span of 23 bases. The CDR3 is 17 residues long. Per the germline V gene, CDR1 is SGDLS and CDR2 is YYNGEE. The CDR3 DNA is TGTGCCAGCAGCGCCCCGACTCGGGCATCGGGGGTTAATGAGCAGTTCTTC. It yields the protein CASSAPTRASGVNEQFF.

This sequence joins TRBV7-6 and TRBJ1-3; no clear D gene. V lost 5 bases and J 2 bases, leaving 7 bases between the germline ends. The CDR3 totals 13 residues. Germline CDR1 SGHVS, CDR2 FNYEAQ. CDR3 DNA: TGTGCCAGCAGCCTTGGTGCTGGAAACACCATATATTTT. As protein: CASSLGAGNTIYF.

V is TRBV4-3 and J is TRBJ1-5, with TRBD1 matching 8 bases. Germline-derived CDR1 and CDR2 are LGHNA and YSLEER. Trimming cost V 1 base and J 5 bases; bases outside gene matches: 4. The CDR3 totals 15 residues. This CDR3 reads CASSQAPQGDQPQHF. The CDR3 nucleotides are TGCGCCAGCAGCCAAGCCCCACAGGGGGATCAGCCCCAGCATTTT.